The clone carrying this T cell receptor beta chain occurred many times. Its matching antigen is unknown. TCRdb processed the RT-PCR reads anew with MiXCR; each CDR3 protein has one entry. The sample has fewer than 650,000 distinct CDR3 sequences, around 13% seen once. The data derive from a study of response to subunit inactivated influenza vaccine. Whole-study results and caveats: Each seasonal influenza vaccination recruits few new T cells, the authors suggested.

The TCR comes from a man aged 50 or older who received an inactivated influenza vaccine. The sequences come from PBMCs from blood, collected 45 days after vaccination.

For the CDR3, the DNA is TGCGCCAGCAGCACCCTACTCCGACGCACAGATACGCAGTATTTT. Translation gives CASSTLLRRTDTQYF. This chain joins TRBV5-1 and TRBJ2-3; no clear D. Looked up from germline, CDR1 is SGHRS and CDR2 is YFSETQ. The ends were cut back, 4 bases at V and 1 base at J, with 13 bases in the middle. CDR3 length: 15 amino acids.